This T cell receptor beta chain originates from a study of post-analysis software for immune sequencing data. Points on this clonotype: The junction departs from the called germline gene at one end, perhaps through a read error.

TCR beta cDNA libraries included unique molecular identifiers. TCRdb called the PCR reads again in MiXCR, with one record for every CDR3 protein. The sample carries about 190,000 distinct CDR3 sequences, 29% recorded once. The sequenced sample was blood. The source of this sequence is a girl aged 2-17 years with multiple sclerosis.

The CDR3 DNA sequence: TGTGCCAGCAGTGAAGGGGTCCGATTGAGTACTGAAACTTTCTTT. Translated: CASSEGVRLSTETFF. The gene calls are TRBV6-1 and TRBJ1-1; D not resolved. Germline values: CDR1 MNHNS, CDR2 SASEGT. The CDR3 is 15 amino acids.